These 13 T cell receptor beta chains were sequenced from one sample in a study of glioma-infiltrating T cells. TCR alpha and beta CDR3 regions were amplified from RNA using iRepertoire nested multiplex PCR. TCRdb reprocessed the multiplex PCR reads via MiXCR and lists one record per CDR3 protein. The sample lists 300,000 to 450,000 distinct CDR3 sequences, about 40% occurring once. The sequenced sample was glioma tissue, nonneoplastic brain tissue, or PBMCs (not recorded which). The origin of the receptors is a human donor with low-grade glioma or glioblastoma, undergoing nonglioma brain surgery, or in good health (not recorded which).

This clonotype has more than one count but fewer than ten. The rearrangement links TRBV4-2 to TRBJ2-2; D not resolved. Germline V gene sequence: CDR1 LGHNA, CDR2 YNFKEQ. V was trimmed by 8 bases and J by 4 bases, leaving 17 bases between them. The CDR3 contains 15 residues. This CDR3 is CASRAPVEITGELFF. In DNA form, the CDR3 reads TGTGCCAGCCGGGCCCCCGTAGAGATCACCGGGGAGCTGTTTTTT.

The rearrangement joins TRBV11-2 to TRBJ1-3, with a possible D match to TRBD1 (5 bases). V shed 2 bases and J shed 3 bases, with 8 bases lying between them. The CDR3 totals 14 residues. The germline gives CDR1 SGHAT, CDR2 FQNNGV. The CDR3 DNA reads as TGTGCCAGCAGCTTAACGGGGCTTGGAAACACCATATATTTT. This gives the protein CASSLTGLGNTIYF. The full variable domain, in which reference TRBV11-2 and TRBJ1-3 provide the parts outside the CDR3, is EAGVAQSPRYKIIEKRQSVAFWCNPISGHATLYWYQQILGQGPKLLIQFQNNGVVDDSQLPKDRFSAERLKGVDSTLKIQPAKLEDSAVYLCASSLTGLGNTIYFGEGSWLTVV.

This clonotype has just a few counts. The genes are TRBV11-1 and TRBJ1-1; the D is unclear. The CDR3 runs to 11 residues. V lost 5 bases to trimming and J lost 6 bases, with 7 bases between them. CDR1 is SGHAT, CDR2 FQDESV, per germline (reference sequence). This chain's CDR3 is CASSPSPEAFF. The CDR3 DNA sequence: TGTGCCAGCAGCCCCAGTCCTGAAGCTTTCTTT.

This clonotype was detected many times. This chain links TRBV6-1 with TRBJ2-3; possible D gene TRBD1, 6 bases. Germline V lookup: CDR1 MNHNS, CDR2 SASEGT. With 0 bases removed from V and 2 bases from J, the gap between germline ends came to 12 bases. The CDR3 has 16 residues. Written as DNA, the CDR3 is TGTGCCAGCAGTGAAGCGGGCAGGGGATACACAGATACGCAGTATTTT. It encodes CASSEAGRGYTDTQYF.

On this clonotype itself: Its ends do not fully match the called genes, so a read error is possible. This sequence joins TRBV5-1 and TRBJ2-3; D might be TRBD2 (5 bases). The CDR3 sequence is 14 residues long. Germline-derived CDR1 and CDR2 are SGHRS and YFSETQ. The CDR3 region has the DNA TGCGCCAGCAGCTCTACGTCTAGCACAGATACGAAGTATTTT. Translation: CASSSTSSTDTKYF.

The chain links TRBV18 to TRBJ1-5, with 7 positions matching TRBD1. The V and J ends lost 9 bases and 1 base, in that order; junction bases with no gene match: 6. The CDR3 has 14 residues. Per the germline V gene, CDR1 is KGHSH and CDR2 is LQKENI. The CDR3 sequence is CASSPRGSNQPQHF. The CDR3 nucleotides read TGTGCCAGTAGCCCCAGGGGGAGCAATCAGCCCCAGCATTTT.

Many counts were recorded for this clonotype. The V call is TRBV27, the J call TRBJ2-3; 7 positions match TRBD1. CDR1 MNHEY and CDR2 SMNVEV come from the germline V gene (reference sequence). The CDR3 runs 16 residues. V lost 4 bases, J lost 2 bases, and 9 bases stayed unmatched. The CDR3 DNA reads TGTGCCAGCAGTTCACTACCCGGACAGGTCACAGATACGCAGTATTTT. Residues: CASSSLPGQVTDTQYF.

A word on this clonotype: A much more abundant neighbour one base away suggests this may be a read error. The rearrangement uses TRBV6-2 or TRBV6-3 and TRBJ1-2, with D uncertain. The V and J ends lost 8 bases and 3 bases respectively, with 13 bases between them. This CDR3 spans 13 amino acids. Germline CDR1 MNHEY, CDR2 SVGEGT. The CDR3 is CASQKPVDYGYTF. The CDR3 nucleotides are TGTGCCAGCCAAAAGCCCGTCGACTATGGCTACACCTTC.

This clonotype occurred many times. The chain couples TRBV20-1 to TRBJ2-7; 10 bases match TRBD1. Germline CDR1 and CDR2: DFQATT and SNEGSKA (reference sequence). This CDR3 contains 15 residues. Trimming at V came to 6 bases and at J to 0 bases, leaving 8 bases not matched to a gene. In DNA, the CDR3 is TGCAGTGCGGCGGGACAGGGGACCTTCTCCTACGAGCAGTACTTC. Translation gives CSAAGQGTFSYEQYF.

This clonotype was counted at least ten times. As DNA, the CDR3 is TGCAGTGCACCGGCCCCGGGAGAGACCCAGTACTTC. It encodes CSAPAPGETQYF. The chain has TRBV20-1 and TRBJ2-5; D is unclear. The CDR3 is made up of 12 amino acids. Germline CDR1 DFQATT, CDR2 SNEGSKA (reference sequence). Trimming took 6 bases from V and 4 from J, leaving 12 bases between them.

This clonotype has only a few counts. V usage is TRBV28 and J usage is TRBJ2-7, with 10 positions matching TRBD1. This CDR3 spans 17 amino acids. The germline V gene encodes CDR1 MDHEN and CDR2 SYDVKM. With V trimmed by 6 bases and J by 2 bases, 13 bases remained unmatched. CDR3: CASRPPRGTGVAYEQYF. The CDR3 coding sequence is TGTGCCAGCAGGCCCCCCAGGGGGACAGGGGTTGCCTACGAGCAGTACTTC.

This clonotype was seen a handful of times. The chain links TRBV3-1 to TRBJ2-7; perhaps TRBD1 as D (5 bases). V was cut by 1 base and J by 7 bases, with 8 bases left in between. Germline V gene lookup returns CDR1 LGHDT and CDR2 YNNKEL (reference sequence). CDR3 length equals 12 residues. The CDR3, as DNA: TGTGCCAGCAGCCAAGTGGGGCGAGAGCAGTACTTC. This gives the protein CASSQVGREQYF.

The chain links TRBV7-2 to TRBJ2-6; TRBD1 agrees at 7 bases. CDR3 length: 16 amino acids. Germline V CDR1 and CDR2: SGHTA, FQGNSA. Unmatched junction bases numbered 4, after V lost 5 bases and J lost 0 bases. CDR3 coding DNA: TGTGCCAGCAGCCGGGACAGCAACTCTGGGGCCAACGTCCTGACTTTC. Translated: CASSRDSNSGANVLTF. Looking up the rest from reference TRBV7-2 and TRBJ2-6 gives the full variable domain: GAGVSQSPSNKVTEKGKDVELRCDPISGHTALYWYRQSLGQGLEFLIYFQGNSAPDKSGLPSDRFSAERTGGSVSTLTIQRTQQEDSAVYLCASSRDSNSGANVLTFGAGSRLTVL.